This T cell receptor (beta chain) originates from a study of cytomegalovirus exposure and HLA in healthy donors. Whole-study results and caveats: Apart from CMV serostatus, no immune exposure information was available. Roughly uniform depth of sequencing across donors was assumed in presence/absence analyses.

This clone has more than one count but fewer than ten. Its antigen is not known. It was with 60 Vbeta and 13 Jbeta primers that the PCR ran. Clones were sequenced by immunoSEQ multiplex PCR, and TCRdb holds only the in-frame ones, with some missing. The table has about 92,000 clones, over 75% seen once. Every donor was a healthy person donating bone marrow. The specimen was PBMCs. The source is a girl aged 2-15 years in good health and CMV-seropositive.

The CDR3 DNA sequence: TGTGCCAGCAGCCCAGGGGTAATGCCCTACGAGCAGTACTTC. Translated: CASSPGVMPYEQYF. V usage is TRBV11-3 and J usage is TRBJ2-7, with D possibly TRBD1 on 6 matching bases. The V end lost 5 bases, the J end lost 2 bases, and 13 bases lay between the germline ends. This CDR3 contains 14 residues. Germline V gives CDR1 SGHNT, CDR2 YENEEA.